One and the same sample provided the 25 T cell receptor beta chains below, sequenced in a study of blood T cell repertoires in COVID-19. This table comes from immunoSEQ multiplex PCR, and its TCRdb copy is limited to in-frame clones, with some not included. The repertoire includes some 140,000 clones, around 83% of them detected once, and approximately 30% sits in the top ten. Input material: peripheral blood. Receptors were obtained from a woman aged 60-70 years with acute or convalescent COVID-19.

The DNA of the CDR3 is TGTGCCAGCAGCTTGCGGGGTGAAGCTTTCTTT. This encodes CASSLRGEAFF. The chain employs TRBV13 and TRBJ1-1; D uncertain. Trimming took off 3 bases at V and 7 bases at J, with 6 bases between the two ends. The length of the CDR3 is 11 residues. CDR1 and CDR2 from the germline V gene are PRHDT and FYEKMQ (reference sequence).

This rearrangement joins TRBV19 to TRBJ1-2; maybe TRBD1 (5 bases). This CDR3 spans 14 amino acids. V was clipped by 1 base and J by 7 bases, with 13 bases between them. Germline CDR1 and CDR2: LNHDA and SQIVND (reference sequence). The CDR3 DNA follows: TGTGCCAGTAGTATAGTATCAGGGCTGGTTGGCTACACCTTC. Protein product: CASSIVSGLVGYTF.

The V and J genes are TRBV5-1 and TRBJ1-6; 9 bases align to TRBD1. The CDR3 spans 16 residues. V gave up 4 bases and J gave up 7 bases; unmatched junction bases: 9. CDR1 is SGHRS and CDR2 is YFSETQ in the germline V gene. CDR3 nucleotides: TGCGCCAGCAGCAATCCCGGACAGGGGTCGAATTCACCCCTCCACTTT. This codes for CASSNPGQGSNSPLHF.

The V and J genes are TRBV28 and TRBJ1-5; D is possibly TRBD1 (6 bases). V was shortened by 7 bases and J by 3 bases, with 16 bases between the two germline ends. The length of the CDR3 is 15 residues. The V gene's germline CDR1 is MDHEN and CDR2 SYDVKM. CDR3: CASTPDREINQPQHF. The DNA for the CDR3 is TGTGCCAGCACCCCGGACAGAGAGATCAATCAGCCCCAGCATTTT.

The genes are TRBV6-5 and TRBJ1-1; perhaps TRBD1 as D (5 bases). Germline values: CDR1 MNHEY, CDR2 SVGAGI. The CDR3 has 15 amino acids. V lost 2 bases and J 0 bases, leaving 10 bases between the germline ends. The CDR3, as DNA: TGTGCCAGCAGTTACCAGGGCAGGGTGAACACTGAAGCTTTCTTT. Residues: CASSYQGRVNTEAFF.

The chain combines TRBV6-6 with TRBJ2-1; 7 bases align to TRBD1. The CDR3 is 13 residues long. Germline V gene data show CDR1 as MNHNY and CDR2 as SVGAGI (reference sequence). Trimming took 10 bases from V and 3 from J; bases not matched to a gene: 6. This CDR3 is CATGQENYNEQFF. In DNA, the CDR3 is TGTGCCACAGGACAGGAAAACTACAATGAGCAGTTCTTC.

The chain carries TRBV7-9 and TRBJ2-3, with 13 positions matching TRBD2. There are 17 residues in the CDR3. J gave up 2 bases and V 5 bases, and 7 bases lay outside the gene matches. Germline-derived CDR1 and CDR2 are SEHNR and FQNEAQ (reference sequence). The CDR3 coding sequence is TGTGCCAGCAGCCAATGGACTAGCGGGGGTATCACAGATACGCAGTATTTT. Translated: CASSQWTSGGITDTQYF.

This clone is termed large. The genes are TRBV18 and TRBJ1-6; 7 bases agree with TRBD1. This CDR3 region has 17 residues. Trimming removed 1 base from V and 3 bases from J; junction bases left unmatched: 6. Germline values: CDR1 KGHSH, CDR2 LQKENI. The CDR3 protein is CASSPRGTELYNSPLHF. CDR3 nucleotides: TGTGCCAGCTCACCACGGGGGACAGAACTCTATAATTCACCCCTCCACTTT.

This chain links TRBV7-2 with TRBJ1-2, with D possibly being TRBD1 (6 bases). Looked up from germline, CDR1 is SGHTA and CDR2 is FQGNSA. Trimming took 5 bases from V and 8 from J, leaving 12 bases between them. The CDR3 is 12 residues long. The CDR3 DNA sequence: TGTGCCAGCAGCGGACAGTACGACGGCTACACCTTC. It specifies CASSGQYDGYTF.

The rearrangement uses TRBV5-1 and TRBJ2-5; maybe TRBD1 (7 bases). The CDR3 is made up of 14 amino acids. V was clipped by 3 bases and J by 4 bases, with 13 bases between them. Germline CDR1 is SGHRS and CDR2 is YFSETQ. CDR3 amino acids: CASSSRGRGETQYF. For the CDR3, the DNA is TGCGCCAGCAGCTCGAGGGGGCGGGGAGAGACCCAGTACTTC.

The rearrangement uses TRBV5-5 and TRBJ2-7; TRBD1 matches at 10 bases. Germline trimming cut 0 bases from V and 3 bases from J; bases unmatched to any gene: 3. Germline V gives CDR1 SGHKS, CDR2 YYEKEE (reference sequence). The CDR3 consists of 15 residues. For the CDR3, the DNA is TGTGCCAGCAGCTTGGGGGGACAGGGGTTCTACGAGCAGTACGTC. It codes for CASSLGGQGFYEQYV.

The chain has TRBV27 and TRBJ1-5; TRBD1 might be the D (5 bases). V dropped 3 bases and J dropped 0 bases, with 15 bases sitting between them. Germline V gene data show CDR1 as MNHEY and CDR2 as SMNVEV (reference sequence). This CDR3 region has 17 residues. The CDR3 DNA sequence: TGTGCCAGCAGTTTGGAGGGGAATTTTAATAGCAATCAGCCCCAGCATTTT. Translation: CASSLEGNFNSNQPQHF.

The chain joins TRBV5-6 to TRBJ2-5, with D perhaps TRBD2 (6 bases). The V gene's germline CDR1 is SGHDT and CDR2 YYEEEE. The CDR3 runs to 16 residues. V lost 3 bases and J 2 bases, leaving 17 bases between the germline ends. DNA for the CDR3: TGTGCCAGCAGCTCAACCAGACTAGTTAAACAAGAGACCCAGTACTTC. Amino acid sequence: CASSSTRLVKQETQYF.

As regards this clone: A read error may produce the germline difference seen at one junction end. This chain links TRBV7-7 with TRBJ2-2; weak D call: TRBD1 (6 bases). The CDR3 has 15 amino acids. The germline V gene encodes CDR1 SSHAT and CDR2 FNYEAQ (reference sequence). The CDR3 is CASKAQGSGTGELFF. The CDR3 nucleotides read TGTGCTAGCAAGGCTCAGGGGTCGGGCACCGGGGAGCTGTTTTTT.

The V call is TRBV19, the J call TRBJ1-5; D is perhaps TRBD1 (6 bases). This CDR3 region has 15 residues. The germline V gene has CDR1 LNHDA and CDR2 SQIVND (reference sequence). The CDR3 region has the DNA TGTGCTTCCAGGGGTGGGGATCGGAGCAATCAGCCCCAGCATTTT. Amino acid sequence: CASRGGDRSNQPQHF. The full variable domain, completed using reference TRBV19 and TRBJ1-5, is DGGITQSPKYLFRKEGQNVTLSCEQNLNHDAMYWYRQDPGQGLRLIYYSQIVNDFQKGDIAEGYSVSREKKESFPLTVTSAQKNPTAFYLCASRGGDRSNQPQHFGDGTRLSIL.

This clone was seen only a few times. CDR3 nucleotides: TGTGCCAGCAGTTCCGGGACAGTCAACTATGGCTACACCTTC. Its translation is CASSSGTVNYGYTF. The chain links TRBV28 to TRBJ1-2; 7 bases map to TRBD1. Unmatched junction bases numbered 4, after V lost 4 bases and J lost 2 bases. CDR3 length equals 14 residues. CDR1 MDHEN and CDR2 SYDVKM come from the germline V gene.

The rearrangement links TRBV6-5 to TRBJ1-2, with TRBD1 as a possible D gene (5 bases). The CDR3 consists of 15 residues. Per germline, CDR1 MNHEY and CDR2 SVGAGI. V lost 5 bases, J lost 4 bases, and 17 bases lay in between. Here the CDR3 DNA reads TGTGCCAGCAGTCCGAACGCCAGGGATTTCTATGGCTACACCTTC. Translated, it gives CASSPNARDFYGYTF.

This chain links TRBV20-1 with TRBJ1-1, with D uncertain. V lost 3 bases and J 5 bases, leaving 7 bases between the germline ends. The CDR3 totals 11 residues. Per the germline V gene, CDR1 is DFQATT and CDR2 is SNEGSKA (reference sequence). The chain's CDR3 is CSASPITEAFF. DNA of the CDR3: TGCAGTGCTAGTCCTATAACTGAAGCTTTCTTT.

The genes are TRBV5-6 and TRBJ2-5; D is perhaps TRBD1 (6 bases). Germline V gene data show CDR1 as SGHDT and CDR2 as YYEEEE. The V and J ends lost 0 bases and 1 base respectively, with 10 bases between them. The CDR3 is made up of 15 amino acids. The CDR3 spells CASSLAGVLQETQYF. CDR3 in DNA: TGTGCCAGCAGCTTGGCAGGGGTACTCCAAGAGACCCAGTACTTC. Full variable domain (outside the CDR3, taken from reference TRBV5-6 and TRBJ2-5): DAGVTQSPTHLIKTRGQQVTLRCSPKSGHDTVSWYQQALGQGPQFIFQYYEEEERQRGNFPDRFSGHQFPNYSSELNVNALLLGDSALYLCASSLAGVLQETQYFGPGTRLLVL.

The gene calls are TRBV30 and TRBJ1-2, with 7 nucleotides matching TRBD1. CDR3 length equals 15 residues. V shed 3 bases and J 0 bases; nucleotides not matched to a gene: 7. CDR1 is GTSNPN and CDR2 is SVGIG in the germline V gene (reference sequence). CDR3 region: CAWSRQGLANYGYTF. CDR3 nucleotide sequence: TGTGCCTGGAGCAGACAGGGTCTAGCTAACTATGGCTACACCTTC. The full variable domain, its missing parts supplied by reference TRBV30 and TRBJ1-2, is SQTIHQWPATLVQPVGSPLSLECTVEGTSNPNLYWYRQAAGRGLQLLFYSVGIGQISSEVPQNLSASRPQDRQFILSSKKLLLSDSGFYLCAWSRQGLANYGYTFGSGTRLTVV.

This chain joins TRBV7-6 and TRBJ1-4, with 7 positions matching TRBD1. V lost 7 bases and J lost 4; bases outside the gene matches: 15. Germline V CDR1 and CDR2: SGHVS, FNYEAQ. This CDR3 contains 17 residues. This CDR3 is CASTANNPGQHNEKLFF. DNA for the CDR3: TGTGCCAGCACCGCGAATAACCCGGGACAGCATAATGAAAAACTGTTTTTT.

The chain has TRBV5-1 and TRBJ1-6; D perhaps matches TRBD1 (5 bases). Per germline, CDR1 SGHRS and CDR2 YFSETQ. This CDR3 spans 16 amino acids. Trimming pared 1 base from V and 9 bases from J, leaving 17 bases between. The CDR3 reads CASSLLPGGSSSPLHF. Written as DNA, the CDR3 is TGCGCCAGCAGCTTGCTACCCGGGGGTAGTAGTTCACCCCTCCACTTT. Drawing the rest from reference TRBV5-1 and TRBJ1-6, the complete variable domain is KAGVTQTPRYLIKTRGQQVTLSCSPISGHRSVSWYQQTPGQGLQFLFEYFSETQRNKGNFPGRFSGRQFSNSRSEMNVSTLELGDSALYLCASSLLPGGSSSPLHFGNGTRLTVT.

This clone was found many times. The CDR3: CASRPGTGGAGNTEAFF. The CDR3 DNA reads TGCGCCAGCAGGCCCGGGACAGGGGGCGCCGGGAACACTGAAGCTTTCTTT. The chain employs TRBV10-1 and TRBJ1-1, with 12 bases fitting TRBD1. The CDR3 loop spans 17 amino acids. The trim removed 6 bases at V and 1 base at J, leaving 9 bases unmatched. Germline CDR1 and CDR2: WNHNN and SYGVQD (reference sequence).

The chain uses TRBV3-1 (or the pseudogene TRBV3-2) and TRBJ2-1; 9 positions match TRBD2. Germline V gene sequence: CDR1 LGHDT, CDR2 YNNKEL (reference sequence). The CDR3 totals 18 residues. The trim removed 1 base at V and 7 bases at J, leaving 14 bases unmatched. The CDR3 nucleotides are TGTGCCAGCAGCCAAGTCATCGTCTCAGCGGGGGGAAGAAATGAGCAGTTCTTC. It codes for CASSQVIVSAGGRNEQFF.

CDR3 DNA: TGTGCTAGTGGCCCCCTCCCAGATACGCAGTATTTT. Amino acids: CASGPLPDTQYF. The V gene is TRBV12-5, the J gene TRBJ2-3, with D unclear. Trimming took off 6 bases at V and 4 bases at J, with 8 bases between the two ends. This CDR3 contains 12 residues. From germline, CDR1 is LGHNT and CDR2 FRNRAP.